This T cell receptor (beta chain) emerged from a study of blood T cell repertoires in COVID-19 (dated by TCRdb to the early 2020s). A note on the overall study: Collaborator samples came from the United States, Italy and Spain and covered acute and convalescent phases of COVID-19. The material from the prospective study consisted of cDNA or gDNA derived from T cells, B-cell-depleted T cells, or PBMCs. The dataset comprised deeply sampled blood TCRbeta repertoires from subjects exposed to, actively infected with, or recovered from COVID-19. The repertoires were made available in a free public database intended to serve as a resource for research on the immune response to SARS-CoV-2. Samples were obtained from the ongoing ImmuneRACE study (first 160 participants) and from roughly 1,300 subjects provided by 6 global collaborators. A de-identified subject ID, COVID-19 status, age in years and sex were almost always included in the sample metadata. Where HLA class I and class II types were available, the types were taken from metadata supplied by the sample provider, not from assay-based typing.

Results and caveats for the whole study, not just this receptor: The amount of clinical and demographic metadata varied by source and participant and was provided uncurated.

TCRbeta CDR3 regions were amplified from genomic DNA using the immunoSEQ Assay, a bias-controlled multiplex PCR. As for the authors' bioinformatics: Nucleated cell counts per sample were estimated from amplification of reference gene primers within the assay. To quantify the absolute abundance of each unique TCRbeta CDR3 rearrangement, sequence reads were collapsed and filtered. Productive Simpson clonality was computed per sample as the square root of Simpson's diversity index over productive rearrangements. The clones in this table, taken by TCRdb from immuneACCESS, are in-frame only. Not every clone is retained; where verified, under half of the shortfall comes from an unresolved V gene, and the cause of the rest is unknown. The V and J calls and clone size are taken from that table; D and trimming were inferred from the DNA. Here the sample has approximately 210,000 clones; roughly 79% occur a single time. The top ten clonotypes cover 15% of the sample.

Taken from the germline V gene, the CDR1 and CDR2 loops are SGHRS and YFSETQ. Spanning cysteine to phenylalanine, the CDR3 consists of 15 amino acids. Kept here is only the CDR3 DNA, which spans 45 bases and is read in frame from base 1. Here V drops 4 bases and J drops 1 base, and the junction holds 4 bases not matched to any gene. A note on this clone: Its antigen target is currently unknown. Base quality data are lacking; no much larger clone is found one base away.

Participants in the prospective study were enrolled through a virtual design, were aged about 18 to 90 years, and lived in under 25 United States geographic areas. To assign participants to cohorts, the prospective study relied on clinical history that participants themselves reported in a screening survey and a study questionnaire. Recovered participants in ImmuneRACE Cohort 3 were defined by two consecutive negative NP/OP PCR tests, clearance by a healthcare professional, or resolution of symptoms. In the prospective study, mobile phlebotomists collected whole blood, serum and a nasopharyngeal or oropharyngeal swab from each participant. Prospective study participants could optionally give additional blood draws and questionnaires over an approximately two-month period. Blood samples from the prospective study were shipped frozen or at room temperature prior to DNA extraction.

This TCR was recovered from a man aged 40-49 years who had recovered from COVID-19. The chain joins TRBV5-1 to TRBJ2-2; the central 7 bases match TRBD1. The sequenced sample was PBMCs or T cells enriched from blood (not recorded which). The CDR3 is CASSQDRMNTGELFF. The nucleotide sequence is TGCGCCAGCAGCCAGGACAGGATGAACACCGGGGAGCTGTTTTTT.